This entry is about one TCR beta chain. Its antigen remains unidentified. Each TCR cDNA library carried sample-specific barcodes on both ends. TCRdb independently ran MiXCR on the 5' RACE reads; one entry per CDR3 protein. The sample has 350,000 to 450,000 distinct CDR3 sequences, more than 25% seen once. This specimen belongs to a study of identical twins' blood T cells. Findings and caveats of the study: V gene usage reportedly matched far better within twin pairs than unrelated donors. Twins shared about as many clonotypes as their cloneset sizes predicted.

V was clipped by 2 bases and J by 2 bases, with 13 bases between them. This CDR3 spans 15 amino acids. The donors were healthy female monozygous twins, three pairs in total. This sequence joins TRBV12-3 or TRBV12-4 and TRBJ2-7; the D is unclear. The TCR originated in a woman aged 18-49 years in good health. Input material: PBMCs. CDR3 nucleotides: TGTGCCAGCAGTTTACGGCCAGTTTCTACCTACGAGCAGTACTTC. Its protein product is CASSLRPVSTYEQYF.